Sequencing of this T cell receptor (beta chain) was carried out in a study of shared clonotypes between healthy human individuals. Each sorted subset replicate got 200 ng genomic DNA, tens of thousands of genomes. Profiled with immunoSEQ multiplex PCR; TCRdb holds only in-frame clones, not every one. The sample holds approximately 2.5 million clones, about 92% seen once. This CDR3 contains 16 residues. The V gene lost 7 bases and the J gene lost 3 bases, with 18 bases spanning the gap. Germline assignment: CDR1 LNHDA and CDR2 SQIVND (reference sequence). Researchers partitioned CD4+ cells into CD45RA+ naive and CD45RA-negative memory subsets.

This TCR came from a man between 18 and 29 years old in good health. The specimen sequenced was naive CD4+ T cells sorted from blood. As for subset: CD45RA+ positively selected. The genes are TRBV19 and TRBJ1-4; D may be TRBD1 (6 bases). CDR3 coding DNA: TGTGCCAGTACGCTTAGAACGGACAGAGCTAATGAAAAACTGTTTTTT. Translating it yields CASTLRTDRANEKLFF.